A selection of T cell receptor beta chains follows, all from one sample in a study of control samples from healthy donors and cancer patients. Method: immunoSEQ multiplex PCR; TCRdb's copy keeps in-frame clones and lacks some. The table shows some 190,000 clones, with around 93% occurring only once. Sequenced material: blood. These receptors came from a man aged 25-45 years in good health. Each CDR3 is given with its conserved first and last residue. The order of the fields is clone size, D gene, V gene, J gene, CDR3 DNA, CDR3 protein. A D gene is named only where the DNA matches it firmly. Size values are once, few and many counts, or a class for expanded clones, and some rows have none.

abundance: NA; d_gene: NA; v_gene: TRBV6-5; j_gene: TRBJ1-5; CDR3nt: TGTGCCAGCAGTTACTCGGGACAAAGCAATCAGCCCCAGCATTTT; CDR3aa: CASSYSGQSNQPQHF
abundance: NA; d_gene: NA; v_gene: TRBV11-2; j_gene: TRBJ1-5; CDR3nt: TGTGCCAGCAGCTCCCAACAGGGACCTAATCAGCCCCAGCATTTT; CDR3aa: CASSSQQGPNQPQHF
abundance: NA; d_gene: NA; v_gene: TRBV5-1; j_gene: TRBJ2-3; CDR3nt: TGCGCCAGCAGTACCTTTGACAGGGAGGAAGATACGCAGTATTTT; CDR3aa: CASSTFDREEDTQYF
abundance: NA; d_gene: NA; v_gene: TRBV7-9; j_gene: TRBJ1-2; CDR3nt: TGTGCCAGCAGCCAAATGGGATCGTATGGCTACACCTTC; CDR3aa: CASSQMGSYGYTF
abundance: NA; d_gene: NA; v_gene: TRBV11-2; j_gene: TRBJ1-2; CDR3nt: TGTGCCAGCAGCCCGTCCACAGGGTACTTAAACTATGGCTACACCTTC; CDR3aa: CASSPSTGYLNYGYTF
abundance: NA; d_gene: NA; v_gene: TRBV2; j_gene: TRBJ1-2; CDR3nt: TGTGCCAGCAGGAGGGTAACAGTAAACTATGGCTACACCTTC; CDR3aa: CASRRVTVNYGYTF
abundance: few; d_gene: TRBD1; v_gene: TRBV2; j_gene: TRBJ1-6; CDR3nt: TGTGCCAGCAGGGGACAGGGGTTTGGCAATTCACCCCTCCACTTT; CDR3aa: CASRGQGFGNSPLHF
abundance: NA; d_gene: TRBD1; v_gene: TRBV5-5; j_gene: TRBJ1-2; CDR3nt: TGTGCCAGCAGCTTGGCCGGGACAGGGGGCCCTCCGGCCCTTGGCTACACCTTC; CDR3aa: CASSLAGTGGPPALGYTF
abundance: NA; d_gene: NA; v_gene: TRBV4-2; j_gene: TRBJ2-2; CDR3nt: TGTGCCAGCAGCCAAGAGTCCGGACGGGTGAACACCGGGGAGCTGTTTTTT; CDR3aa: CASSQESGRVNTGELFF
abundance: few; d_gene: TRBD1; v_gene: TRBV3-1/TRBV3-2; j_gene: TRBJ1-5; CDR3nt: TGTGCCAGCAGCCAAGGGACAGGGGGCGATCAGCCCCAGCATTTT; CDR3aa: CASSQGTGGDQPQHF
abundance: NA; d_gene: NA; v_gene: TRBV18; j_gene: TRBJ2-1; CDR3nt: TGTGCCAGCTCACCACCGTCGGCAGCCTCCTACAATGAGCAGTTCTTC; CDR3aa: CASSPPSAASYNEQFF
abundance: NA; d_gene: NA; v_gene: TRBV7-9; j_gene: TRBJ1-1; CDR3nt: TGTGCCAGCAGCCGCTCAGGGGCTGAAGCTTTCTTT; CDR3aa: CASSRSGAEAFF
abundance: few; d_gene: NA; v_gene: TRBV3-1/TRBV3-2; j_gene: TRBJ1-1; CDR3nt: TGTGCCAGCAGCCAATTGAACACTGAAGCTTTCTTT; CDR3aa: CASSQLNTEAFF
abundance: NA; d_gene: NA; v_gene: TRBV20-1; j_gene: TRBJ1-1; CDR3nt: TGCAGTGCCCGGGAACAGGCTGAAGCTTTCTTT; CDR3aa: CSAREQAEAFF
abundance: NA; d_gene: NA; v_gene: TRBV29-1; j_gene: TRBJ2-3; CDR3nt: TGCAGCGTTGACAGGGGCGCGGACACAGATACGCAGTATTTT; CDR3aa: CSVDRGADTDTQYF
abundance: NA; d_gene: TRBD1; v_gene: TRBV27; j_gene: TRBJ2-2; CDR3nt: TGTGCCAGCAGTTTAAATCAGGGGGCGAACACCGGGGAGCTGTTTTTT; CDR3aa: CASSLNQGANTGELFF
abundance: NA; d_gene: TRBD1; v_gene: TRBV27; j_gene: TRBJ1-5; CDR3nt: TGTGCCAGCAGACTGACAGGGGTTAGCAATCAGCCCCAGCATTTT; CDR3aa: CASRLTGVSNQPQHF
abundance: NA; d_gene: NA; v_gene: TRBV7-3; j_gene: TRBJ2-1; CDR3nt: TGTGCCAGTTCTTTCGGTGGTAGCTCCTACAATGAGCAGTTCTTC; CDR3aa: CASSFGGSSYNEQFF
abundance: NA; d_gene: TRBD1; v_gene: TRBV9; j_gene: TRBJ1-1; CDR3nt: TGTGCCAGCAGCGTTGCCCCACAGGGGGCGGACACTGAAGCTTTCTTT; CDR3aa: CASSVAPQGADTEAFF
abundance: NA; d_gene: TRBD1; v_gene: TRBV14; j_gene: TRBJ1-4; CDR3nt: TGTGCCAGCAGCCAGCTCGGGACAGGGGATGAAAAACTGTTTTTT; CDR3aa: CASSQLGTGDEKLFF
abundance: NA; d_gene: TRBD1; v_gene: TRBV19; j_gene: TRBJ2-7; CDR3nt: TGTGCCAGTAGTCCACGACAGGGGGCGTCCTACGAGCAGTACTTC; CDR3aa: CASSPRQGASYEQYF
abundance: NA; d_gene: NA; v_gene: TRBV5-4; j_gene: TRBJ2-7; CDR3nt: TGTGCCAGCAGCGCCCAGTCCTACGAGCAGTACTTC; CDR3aa: CASSAQSYEQYF